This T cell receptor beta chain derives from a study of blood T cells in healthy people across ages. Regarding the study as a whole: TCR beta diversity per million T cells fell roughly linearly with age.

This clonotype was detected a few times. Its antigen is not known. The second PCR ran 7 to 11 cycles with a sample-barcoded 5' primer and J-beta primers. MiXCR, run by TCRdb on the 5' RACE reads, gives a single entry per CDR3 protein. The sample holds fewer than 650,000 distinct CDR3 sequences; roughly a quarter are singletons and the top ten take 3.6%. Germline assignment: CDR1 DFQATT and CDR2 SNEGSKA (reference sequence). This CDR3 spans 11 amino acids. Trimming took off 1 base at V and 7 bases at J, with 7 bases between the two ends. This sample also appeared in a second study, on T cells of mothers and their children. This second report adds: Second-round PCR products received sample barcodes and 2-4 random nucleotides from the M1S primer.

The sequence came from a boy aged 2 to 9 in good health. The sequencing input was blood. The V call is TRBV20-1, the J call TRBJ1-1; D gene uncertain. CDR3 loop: CSARVDLEAFF. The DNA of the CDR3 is TGCAGTGCTAGAGTGGACCTTGAAGCTTTCTTT.